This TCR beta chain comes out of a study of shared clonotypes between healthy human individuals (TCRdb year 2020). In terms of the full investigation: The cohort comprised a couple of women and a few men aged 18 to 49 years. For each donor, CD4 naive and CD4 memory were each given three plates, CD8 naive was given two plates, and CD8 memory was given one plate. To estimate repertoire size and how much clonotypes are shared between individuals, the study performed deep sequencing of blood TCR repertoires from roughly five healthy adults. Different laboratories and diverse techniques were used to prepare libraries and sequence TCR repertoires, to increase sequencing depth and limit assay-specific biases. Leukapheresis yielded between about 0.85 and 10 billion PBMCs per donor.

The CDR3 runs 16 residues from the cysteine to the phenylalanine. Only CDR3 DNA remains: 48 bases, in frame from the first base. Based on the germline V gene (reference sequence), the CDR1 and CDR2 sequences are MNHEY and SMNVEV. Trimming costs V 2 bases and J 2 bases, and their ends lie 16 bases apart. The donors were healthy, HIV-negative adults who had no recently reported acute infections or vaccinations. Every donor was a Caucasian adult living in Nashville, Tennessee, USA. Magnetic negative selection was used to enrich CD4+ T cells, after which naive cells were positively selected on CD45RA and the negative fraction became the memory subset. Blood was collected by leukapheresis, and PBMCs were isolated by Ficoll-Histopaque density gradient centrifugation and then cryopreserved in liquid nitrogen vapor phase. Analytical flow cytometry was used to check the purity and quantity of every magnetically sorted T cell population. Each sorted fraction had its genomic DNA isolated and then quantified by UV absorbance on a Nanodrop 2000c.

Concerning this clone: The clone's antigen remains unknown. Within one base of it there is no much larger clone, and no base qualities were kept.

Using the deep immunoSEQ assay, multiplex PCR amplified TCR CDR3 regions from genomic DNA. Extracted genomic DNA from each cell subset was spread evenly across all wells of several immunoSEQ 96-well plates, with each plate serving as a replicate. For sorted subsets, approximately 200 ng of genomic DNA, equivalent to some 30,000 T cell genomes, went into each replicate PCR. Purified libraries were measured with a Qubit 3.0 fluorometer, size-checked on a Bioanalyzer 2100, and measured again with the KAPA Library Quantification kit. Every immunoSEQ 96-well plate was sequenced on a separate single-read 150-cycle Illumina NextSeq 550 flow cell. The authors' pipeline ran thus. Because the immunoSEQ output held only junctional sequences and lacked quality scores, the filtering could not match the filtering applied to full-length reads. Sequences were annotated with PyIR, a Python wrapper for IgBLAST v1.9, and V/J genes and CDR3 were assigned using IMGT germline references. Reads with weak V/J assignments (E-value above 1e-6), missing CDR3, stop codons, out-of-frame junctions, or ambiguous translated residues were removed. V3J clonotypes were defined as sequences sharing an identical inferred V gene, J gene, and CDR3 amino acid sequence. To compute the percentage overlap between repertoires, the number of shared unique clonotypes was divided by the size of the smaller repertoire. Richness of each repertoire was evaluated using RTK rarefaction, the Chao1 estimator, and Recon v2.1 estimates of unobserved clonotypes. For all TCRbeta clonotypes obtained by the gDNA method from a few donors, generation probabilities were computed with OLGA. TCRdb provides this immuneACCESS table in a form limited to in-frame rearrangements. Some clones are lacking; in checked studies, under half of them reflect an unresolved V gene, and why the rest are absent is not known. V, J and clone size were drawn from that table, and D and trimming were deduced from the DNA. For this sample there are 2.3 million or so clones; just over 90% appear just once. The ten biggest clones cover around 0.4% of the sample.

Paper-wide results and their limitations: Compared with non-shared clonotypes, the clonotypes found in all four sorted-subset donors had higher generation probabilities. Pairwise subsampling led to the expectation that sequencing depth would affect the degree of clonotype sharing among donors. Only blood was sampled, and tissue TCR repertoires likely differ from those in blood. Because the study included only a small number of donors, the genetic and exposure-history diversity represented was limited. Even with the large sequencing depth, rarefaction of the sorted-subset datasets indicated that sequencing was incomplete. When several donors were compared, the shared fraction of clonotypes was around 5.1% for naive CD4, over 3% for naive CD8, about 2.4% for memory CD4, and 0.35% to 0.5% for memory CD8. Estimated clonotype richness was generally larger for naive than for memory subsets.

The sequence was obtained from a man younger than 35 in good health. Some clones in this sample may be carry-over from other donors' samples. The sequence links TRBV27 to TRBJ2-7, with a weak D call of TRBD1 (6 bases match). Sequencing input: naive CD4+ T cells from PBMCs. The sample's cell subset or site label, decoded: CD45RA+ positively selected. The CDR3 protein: CASSLSFGGKAYEQYF. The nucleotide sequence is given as TGTGCCAGCAGTTTAAGTTTTGGGGGCAAGGCCTACGAGCAGTACTTC.